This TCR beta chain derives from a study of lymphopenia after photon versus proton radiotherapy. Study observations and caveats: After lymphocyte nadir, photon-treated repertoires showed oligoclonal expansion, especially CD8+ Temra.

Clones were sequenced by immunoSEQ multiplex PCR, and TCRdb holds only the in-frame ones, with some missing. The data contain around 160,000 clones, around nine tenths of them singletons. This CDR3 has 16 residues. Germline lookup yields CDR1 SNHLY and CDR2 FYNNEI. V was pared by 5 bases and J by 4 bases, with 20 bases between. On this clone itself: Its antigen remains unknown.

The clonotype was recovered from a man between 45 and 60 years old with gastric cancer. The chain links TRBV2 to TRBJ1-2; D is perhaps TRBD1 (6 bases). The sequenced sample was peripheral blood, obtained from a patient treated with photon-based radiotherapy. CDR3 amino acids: CASSHARDTEGYGYTF. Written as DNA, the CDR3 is TGTGCCAGCAGTCACGCTCGGGACACCGAGGGCTATGGCTACACCTTC.